The 28 T cell receptor beta chains reported below all come from one sample, sequenced in a study of T-cell reconstitution after alpha-beta-depleted transplantation in children. Unique molecular identifiers were incorporated into the prepared TCRbeta library. TCRdb fed the PCR reads into MiXCR, producing one record per CDR3 protein. The sample contains around 500,000 distinct CDR3 sequences, approximately 22% of which appear only once. This specimen consisted of PBMCs, mostly from graft donor cells, obtained 360 days after TCRalphabeta/CD19-depleted stem cell transplant. The receptors stem from a boy less than two years old who had a stem cell transplant for acute myeloid leukemia, so the T cells may come from the graft donor.

This rearrangement joins TRBV18 to TRBJ2-7; the D gene is possibly TRBD2 (5 bases). Germline V gives CDR1 KGHSH, CDR2 LQKENI. The CDR3 covers 17 residues. V lost 5 bases and J lost 2, with 22 bases in between. CDR3 coding DNA: TGTGCCAGCTCAAAGGGAGTCAGTGGGTCCATGCCCTACGAGCAGTACTTC. Its protein is CASSKGVSGSMPYEQYF.

The V and J genes are TRBV19 and TRBJ2-3; a possible D gene is TRBD2 (7 bases). The CDR3 totals 15 residues. The V end lost 6 bases, the J end lost 6 bases, and 19 bases lay between the germline ends. Looked up from germline, CDR1 is LNHDA and CDR2 is SQIVND (reference sequence). The CDR3 nucleotides are TGTGCCAGTAGCGACAGGATGGGAGGGGATGATACGCAGTATTTT. This sequence encodes CASSDRMGGDDTQYF. Together with reference TRBV19 and TRBJ2-3, the CDR3 gives the full variable domain: DGGITQSPKYLFRKEGQNVTLSCEQNLNHDAMYWYRQDPGQGLRLIYYSQIVNDFQKGDIAEGYSVSREKKESFPLTVTSAQKNPTAFYLCASSDRMGGDDTQYFGPGTRLTVL.

This clonotype turned up a few times. The V gene is TRBV27, the J gene TRBJ2-2; D possibly corresponds to TRBD2 (5 bases). Per the germline V gene, CDR1 is MNHEY and CDR2 is SMNVEV (reference sequence). V was trimmed by 4 bases and J by 7 bases, leaving 13 bases between them. The CDR3 runs to 14 residues. The CDR3 protein is CASSSKRTDGELFF. CDR3 sequence (DNA): TGTGCCAGCAGTTCAAAGCGGACGGACGGGGAGCTGTTTTTT.

Only a few counts were recorded for this clonotype. The V gene is TRBV24-1, the J gene TRBJ2-1; tentatively, D is TRBD2 (5 bases). Germline V CDR1 and CDR2: KGHDR, SFDVKD. Trimming took 4 bases from V and 7 from J, leaving 19 bases between them. The length of the CDR3 is 16 residues. The CDR3 spells CATSDSSFPPGNEQFF. Here the CDR3 DNA reads TGTGCCACCAGTGACTCTAGCTTTCCCCCTGGGAATGAGCAGTTCTTC.

The rearrangement uses TRBV5-1 and TRBJ2-1, with D maybe TRBD2 (6 bases). The CDR3 is 15 residues long. Germline V gives CDR1 SGHRS, CDR2 YFSETQ. Trimming took 0 bases from V and 8 from J, leaving 15 bases between them. CDR3: CASSLGLGDSDEQFF. In DNA, the CDR3 is TGCGCCAGCAGCTTGGGACTAGGGGACTCCGATGAGCAGTTCTTC.

This clonotype showed up many times. The gene calls are TRBV12-3 or TRBV12-4 and TRBJ1-5; perhaps TRBD1 as D (6 bases). Trimming stripped 5 bases from V and 0 bases from J, with 11 bases between. CDR3 length equals 15 residues. The DNA of the CDR3 is TGTGCCAGCAGTACAGGGCAGGGTAGCAATCAGCCCCAGCATTTT. Residues: CASSTGQGSNQPQHF.

This clonotype was counted many times. The chain couples TRBV5-6 to TRBJ2-2; no reliable D call. CDR1 is SGHDT, CDR2 YYEEEE, per germline. The CDR3 spans 16 residues. Between the trimmed V and J ends, which lost 1 base and 4 bases, there was a span of 14 bases. CDR3 bases: TGTGCCAGCAGCTTGCCAGACGGCCCTGCCACCGGGGAGCTGTTTTTT. This codes for CASSLPDGPATGELFF.

This clonotype has at least ten counts. This sequence joins TRBV5-1 and TRBJ2-2; D is undetermined. The V end was cut by 0 bases, the J end by 4 bases, with 7 bases between. CDR3 length equals 14 residues. From germline, CDR1 is SGHRS and CDR2 YFSETQ. CDR3 loop: CASSLEYFTGELFF. The CDR3 DNA reads as TGCGCCAGCAGCTTGGAGTACTTCACCGGGGAGCTGTTTTTT. Based on the CDR3 plus reference TRBV5-1 and TRBJ2-2, the full variable domain is KAGVTQTPRYLIKTRGQQVTLSCSPISGHRSVSWYQQTPGQGLQFLFEYFSETQRNKGNFPGRFSGRQFSNSRSEMNVSTLELGDSALYLCASSLEYFTGELFFGEGSRLTVL.

The chain joins TRBV3-1 to TRBJ1-3; D is ambiguous. This CDR3 contains 18 residues. V was trimmed by 2 bases and J by 8 bases, leaving 25 bases between them. In germline, CDR1 is LGHDT, CDR2 YNNKEL (reference sequence). As DNA, the CDR3 is TGTGCCAGCAGCCAACCTGGCAGCCTGACTCTTCTGAGGGACACCATATATTTT. It is translated as CASSQPGSLTLLRDTIYF.

CDR3 sequence reads: CASRRQNMNTEAFF. For the CDR3, the DNA is TGTGCCAGCAGGCGCCAGAACATGAACACTGAAGCTTTCTTT. The chain couples TRBV12-3 or TRBV12-4 to TRBJ1-1; D is unclear. V gave up 6 bases and J gave up 0 bases, with 11 bases separating them. The CDR3 contains 14 residues.

The table lists this clonotype with a count of one. The chain employs TRBV7-9 and TRBJ2-7; D is possibly TRBD2 (5 bases). The V and J ends lost 5 bases and 6 bases respectively, with 14 bases between them. The CDR3 spans 13 residues. Germline values: CDR1 SEHNR, CDR2 FQNEAQ (reference sequence). CDR3 DNA: TGTGCCAGCAGCCCTAGAGGGTCAGGCGAGCAGTACTTC. Translating gives CASSPRGSGEQYF.

Ten or more counts support this clonotype. The J gene is TRBJ2-3, the V gene TRBV6-5; 9 bases map to TRBD2. CDR3 length: 18 residues. The V gene's germline CDR1 is MNHEY and CDR2 SVGAGI. Trimming cost V 0 bases and J 3 bases; bases outside gene matches: 10. The CDR3 loop reads CASSYSIQRGVVTDTQYF. DNA for the CDR3: TGTGCCAGCAGTTACTCGATTCAGCGGGGGGTTGTGACAGATACGCAGTATTTT.

This clonotype was observed at least ten times. The gene calls are TRBV20-1 and TRBJ2-7; 7 bases match TRBD1. The CDR3 covers 13 residues. V dropped 5 bases and J dropped 2; count of bases not matched to a gene: 6. Germline values: CDR1 DFQATT, CDR2 SNEGSKA (reference sequence). The CDR3 here is CSAHDRATYEQYV. CDR3 coding DNA: TGCAGTGCTCACGACAGGGCGACCTACGAGCAGTACGTC.

V gene TRBV6-5 combines with J gene TRBJ1-2, with D maybe TRBD1 (6 bases). This CDR3 is built from 16 residues. The germline V gene encodes CDR1 MNHEY and CDR2 SVGAGI. V lost 0 bases, J lost 2 bases, and 13 bases lay in between. In DNA form, the CDR3 reads TGTGCCAGCAGTTACTCGAAGGCAGGGGAAAACTATGGCTACACCTTC. It yields the protein CASSYSKAGENYGYTF.

The chain carries TRBV12-3 or TRBV12-4 and TRBJ2-3; the D gene is possibly TRBD2 (6 bases). The CDR3 loop spans 13 amino acids. V was cut by 0 bases and J by 8 bases, with 9 bases left in between. The CDR3 sequence: CASSLAPGGTQYF. Written as DNA, the CDR3 is TGTGCCAGCAGTTTAGCGCCCGGGGGTACGCAGTATTTT.

This clonotype has just a few counts. In DNA form, the CDR3 reads TGCAGTGCAGAATCGGGGCGCCCACCCAAAAACATTCAGTACTTC. Its translation: CSAESGRPPKNIQYF. This chain joins TRBV20-1 and TRBJ2-4; D may match TRBD1 or TRBD2 (5 bases each). Germline CDR1 DFQATT, CDR2 SNEGSKA (reference sequence). CDR3 size: 15 residues. V shed 6 bases and J shed 2 bases, with 17 bases lying between them.

This clonotype came up a few times. This chain joins TRBV6-1 and TRBJ2-6, with D hard to call. Germline values: CDR1 MNHNS, CDR2 SASEGT. The V and J ends lost 8 bases and 0 bases respectively, with 14 bases between them. The CDR3 consists of 16 residues. The CDR3 spells CASRARGPSGANVLTF. CDR3 in DNA: TGTGCCAGCCGGGCCAGAGGTCCCTCTGGGGCCAACGTCCTGACTTTC.

This clonotype was seen many times. The chain combines TRBV4-3 with TRBJ2-1; 10 bases agree with TRBD1. The V gene end was trimmed by 1 base and the J gene end by 4 bases; junction bases not matched to a gene: 10. The CDR3 totals 18 residues. The germline V gene encodes CDR1 LGHNA and CDR2 YSLEER. CDR3 region: CASSQGGTGAILYNEQFF. The CDR3 DNA is TGCGCCAGCAGCCAAGGAGGGACAGGGGCCATACTATACAATGAGCAGTTCTTC.

The sample holds many counts of this clonotype. This chain joins TRBV29-1 and TRBJ2-5; 13 bases are a match to TRBD2. Per the germline V gene, CDR1 is SQVTM and CDR2 is ANQGSEA. V lost 6 bases, J lost 11 bases, and 6 bases stayed unmatched. CDR3 size: 12 residues. The DNA of the CDR3 is TGCAGCGTAACTAGCGGGGGGGCGAGGCAGTACTTC. Residues: CSVTSGGARQYF.

The chain carries TRBV20-1 and TRBJ1-5; no firm D call. Germline CDR1 reads DFQATT; CDR2 reads SNEGSKA (reference sequence). V was trimmed by 6 bases and J by 3 bases, leaving 15 bases between them. CDR3 length equals 14 residues. The chain's CDR3 is CSATSQVNNQPQHF. CDR3 DNA: TGCAGTGCCACTTCCCAGGTTAACAATCAGCCCCAGCATTTT.

This clonotype turned up a few times. The genes are TRBV6-5 and TRBJ2-6, with 7 bases that match TRBD1. Germline V CDR1 and CDR2: MNHEY, SVGAGI. This CDR3 has 18 residues. The J segment lost 2 bases and the V segment lost 1 base, leaving 8 bases of the junction unmatched. In DNA form, the CDR3 reads TGTGCCAGCAGTTACTTGACAGGGAAAGGGGCTGGGGCCAACGTCCTGACTTTC. This gives the protein CASSYLTGKGAGANVLTF.

V gene TRBV25-1 combines with J gene TRBJ2-5, with TRBD1 identical over 9 bases. V dropped 4 bases and J dropped 3; count of bases not matched to a gene: 9. The CDR3 contains 16 residues. The germline CDR1 and CDR2 sequences are MGHDK and SYGVNS. For the CDR3, the DNA is TGTGCCAGCAGTGCCCTTCCCGGGACAGGGAAAGAGACCCAGTACTTC. As protein: CASSALPGTGKETQYF.

V usage is TRBV5-1 and J usage is TRBJ2-3, with 9 bases matching TRBD2. This CDR3 has 17 residues. Trimming at V came to 4 bases and at J to 3 bases, leaving 12 bases not matched to a gene. Germline V gene data show CDR1 as SGHRS and CDR2 as YFSETQ. CDR3 amino acids: CASSPRLAALLTDTQYF. CDR3 in DNA: TGCGCCAGCAGCCCTAGACTAGCGGCCCTATTGACAGATACGCAGTATTTT. Full variable domain (remainder filled in from reference TRBV5-1 and TRBJ2-3): KAGVTQTPRYLIKTRGQQVTLSCSPISGHRSVSWYQQTPGQGLQFLFEYFSETQRNKGNFPGRFSGRQFSNSRSEMNVSTLELGDSALYLCASSPRLAALLTDTQYFGPGTRLTVL.

This clonotype occurred many times. The gene calls are TRBV20-1 and TRBJ2-3; no definite D call. This CDR3 region has 13 residues. Germline V gene sequence: CDR1 DFQATT, CDR2 SNEGSKA (reference sequence). With 1 base removed from V and 4 bases from J, the gap between germline ends came to 9 bases. For the CDR3, the DNA is TGCAGTGCTAGAGTCCTAGTCGCAGATACGCAGTATTTT. Encoded protein: CSARVLVADTQYF.

This rearrangement joins TRBV18 to TRBJ2-1, with 9 bases lining up with TRBD2. This CDR3 comprises 14 residues. V lost 6 bases, J lost 8 bases, and 8 bases stayed unmatched. CDR1 and CDR2 from the germline V gene are KGHSH and LQKENI. CDR3 coding DNA: TGTGCCAGCTCGGGGCTAGCGGGGAGTGATGAGCAGTTCTTC. This translates into CASSGLAGSDEQFF.

About this clonotype itself: One base away lies a much larger clone, so this may be a sequencing read error. It is likely a read error, because the conserved phenylalanine at the end of the CDR3 is missing. The CDR3 DNA is TGCGCCAGCAGCTTGAACGGAGATACGCAGTATCTT. This gives the protein CASSLNGDTQYL. The chain uses TRBV5-1 and TRBJ2-3; D call uncertain. Germline V gene data show CDR1 as SGHRS and CDR2 as YFSETQ. The CDR3 is 12 residues long. The V end lost 1 base, the J end lost 5 bases, and 5 bases lay between the germline ends.

This chain joins TRBV6-6 and TRBJ1-1; tentative D call: TRBD1 (6 bases). Germline V gene sequence: CDR1 MNHNY, CDR2 SVGAGI (reference sequence). Trimming stripped 11 bases from V and 1 base from J, with 14 bases between. The CDR3 has 13 amino acids. CDR3 residues: CASRGTPNTEAFF. The CDR3 DNA reads TGTGCCTCCCGAGGGACACCGAACACTGAAGCTTTCTTT.

This clonotype was counted only a few times. The chain uses TRBV20-1 and TRBJ1-3, with 7 bases identical to TRBD1. Germline CDR1 and CDR2: DFQATT and SNEGSKA (reference sequence). This CDR3 comprises 14 residues. J gave up 4 bases and V 3 bases, and 6 bases lay outside the gene matches. CDR3 in amino acids: CSAREGASGNTIYF. The CDR3 nucleotides read TGCAGTGCTAGGGAGGGGGCAAGCGGAAACACCATATATTTT.